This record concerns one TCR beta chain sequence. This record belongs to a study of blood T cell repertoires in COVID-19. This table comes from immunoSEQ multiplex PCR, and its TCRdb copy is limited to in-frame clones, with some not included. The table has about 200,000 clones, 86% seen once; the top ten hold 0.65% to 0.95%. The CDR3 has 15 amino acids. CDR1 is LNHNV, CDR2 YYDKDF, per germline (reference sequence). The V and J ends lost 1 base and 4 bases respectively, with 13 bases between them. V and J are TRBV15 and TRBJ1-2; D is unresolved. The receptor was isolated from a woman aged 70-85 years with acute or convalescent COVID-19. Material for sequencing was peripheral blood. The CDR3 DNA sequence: TGTGCCACCAGCAGAGTAGGAGAGGGAATCTATGGCTACACCTTC. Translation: CATSRVGEGIYGYTF.